Following are 10 T cell receptor beta chains from one sample sequenced in a study of T cell changes during pregnancy in multiple sclerosis. The protocol was immunoSEQ multiplex PCR, while the TCRdb copy is restricted to in-frame clones and leaves out a portion. The sample includes approximately 60,000 clones, roughly nine tenths of them seen just once. The material was CD4+ T cells from peripheral blood mononuclear cells, obtained in the second trimester of pregnancy. The receptors derive from a female donor with multiple sclerosis, enrolled in a pregnancy study.

V usage is TRBV2 and J usage is TRBJ2-1, with D possibly TRBD1 on 5 matching bases. Germline-derived CDR1 and CDR2 are SNHLY and FYNNEI. The V and J ends lost 5 bases and 1 base respectively, with 12 bases between them. There are 15 residues in the CDR3. The CDR3 sequence: CASSTSRGSYNEQFF. The CDR3 DNA follows: TGTGCCAGCAGTACTTCAAGGGGTTCCTACAATGAGCAGTTCTTC. The full variable domain, with the rest looked up from reference TRBV2 and TRBJ2-1, is EPEVTQTPSHQVTQMGQEVILRCVPISNHLYFYWYRQILGQKVEFLVSFYNNEISEKSEIFDDQFSVERPDGSNFTLKIRSTKLEDSAMYFCASSTSRGSYNEQFFGPGTRLTVL.

CDR3 amino acids: CASSLVAGGFRETQYF. CDR3 nucleotide sequence: TGTGCCAGCAGCCTGGTGGCGGGGGGATTCCGGGAGACCCAGTACTTC. The chain carries TRBV28 and TRBJ2-5, with 8 bases identical to TRBD2. The J segment lost 5 bases and the V segment lost 6 bases, leaving 14 bases of the junction unmatched. Germline CDR1 is MDHEN and CDR2 is SYDVKM. The CDR3 covers 16 residues.

CDR3 DNA: TGTGCCATCAGCCCTGGACAGGGATTCCCTAACTATGGCTACACCTTC. Its protein product is CAISPGQGFPNYGYTF. V and J are TRBV10-3 and TRBJ1-2; 8 bases line up with TRBD1. Germline CDR1 ENHRY, CDR2 SYGVKD. V lost 6 bases, J lost 0 bases, and 9 bases stayed unmatched. The CDR3 loop spans 16 amino acids.

The chain employs TRBV28 and TRBJ2-3, with D perhaps TRBD2 (6 bases). The CDR3 runs 15 residues. Trimming took off 8 bases at V and 3 bases at J, with 18 bases between the two ends. Germline V lookup: CDR1 MDHEN, CDR2 SYDVKM. In DNA, the CDR3 is TGTGCCAGCCCCGCCCCCGGGAGAACTACAGATACGCAGTATTTT. It yields the protein CASPAPGRTTDTQYF.

This rearrangement joins TRBV28 to TRBJ2-7; a weak D match, TRBD1 (6 bases). The CDR3 is 16 amino acids. Trimming left V 4 bases short and J 3 bases short, with 19 bases between. Germline V lookup: CDR1 MDHEN, CDR2 SYDVKM. The CDR3 DNA is TGTGCCAGCAGTTGGGCGGCTGGGGGCGCCGACTACGAGCAGTACTTC. It encodes CASSWAAGGADYEQYF. The full variable domain, its missing parts supplied by reference TRBV28 and TRBJ2-7, is DVKVTQSSRYLVKRTGEKVFLECVQDMDHENMFWYRQDPGLGLRLIYFSYDVKMKEKGDIPEGYSVSREKKERFSLILESASTNQTSMYLCASSWAAGGADYEQYFGPGTRLTVT.

This sequence joins TRBV9 and TRBJ2-1; TRBD1 is a possible D gene (5 bases). Germline assignment: CDR1 SGDLS and CDR2 YYNGEE. The CDR3 loop spans 16 amino acids. Trimming cost V 0 bases and J 3 bases, with 13 bases left between them. CDR3 in DNA: TGTGCCAGCAGCGTAGAACTGGACCAGGGCTACAATGAGCAGTTCTTC. It yields the protein CASSVELDQGYNEQFF.

The chain has TRBV11-1 and TRBJ2-5; TRBD2 aligns across 13 bases. The CDR3 spans 17 residues. The V and J ends lost 4 bases and 3 bases, in that order; junction bases with no gene match: 8. Germline CDR1 is SGHAT and CDR2 is FQDESV (reference sequence). The CDR3 loop is CASSSGTSGNVKETQYF. The DNA for the CDR3 is TGTGCCAGCAGCTCCGGGACTAGCGGGAACGTTAAAGAGACCCAGTACTTC. Drawing the rest from reference TRBV11-1 and TRBJ2-5, the complete variable domain is EAEVAQSPRYKITEKSQAVAFWCDPISGHATLYWYRQILGQGPELLVQFQDESVVDDSQLPKDRFSAERLKGVDSTLKIQPAELGDSAMYLCASSSGTSGNVKETQYFGPGTRLLVL.

The chain uses TRBV6-5 and TRBJ2-1, with 12 nucleotides matching TRBD2. V shed 5 bases and J 4 bases; nucleotides not matched to a gene: 3. The germline gives CDR1 MNHEY, CDR2 SVGAGI. The CDR3 runs to 15 residues. This CDR3 is CASSMGLAGYNEQFF. Here the CDR3 DNA reads TGTGCCAGCAGTATGGGACTAGCGGGTTACAATGAGCAGTTCTTC.

This clone was detected only a few times. The V call is TRBV19, the J call TRBJ1-5; D remains unclear. Germline CDR1 LNHDA, CDR2 SQIVND (reference sequence). The CDR3 totals 14 residues. Trimming shortened V by 7 bases and J by 11 bases, and 21 bases separated the two germline ends. The CDR3 coding sequence is TGTGCCAGTACCCCCGACGGAGCTCTAAGGACCCAGCATTTT. Translating it yields CASTPDGALRTQHF.

J is TRBJ1-5 and V is TRBV6-1, with D possibly matching TRBD1 (6 bases). The germline CDR1 and CDR2 sequences are MNHNS and SASEGT. The CDR3 consists of 15 residues. Trimming removed 1 base from V and 5 bases from J, with 12 bases in between. The CDR3 nucleotides read TGTGCCAGCAGTGAAGTTAGGGGGGGCCATCAGCCCCAGCATTTT. It is translated as CASSEVRGGHQPQHF.